This T cell receptor beta chain was sequenced for a study of sequential checkpoint blockade in melanoma. Across the study: Randomization was 1:1 between first-line nivolumab→ipilimumab and ipilimumab→nivolumab. Maintenance nivolumab came after either treatment sequence.

Germline CDR1 reads SGHVS; CDR2 reads FQNEAQ. The CDR3 length is 11 residues. V was trimmed by 5 bases and J by 4 bases, leaving 5 bases between them. Regarding treatment: randomized to nivolumab then ipilimumab (arm A) or the reverse (arm B). Sorted cells were live CD3+CD8+, lacking CD19 and CD56, from PBMCs. This clone showed up just once. Measured with immunoSEQ multiplex PCR; TCRdb has only the in-frame clones, and not every one. The sample contains tens of thousands of clones, approximately 90% of which appear only once. The input for sequencing was CD8+ T cells sorted from blood (inferred from file names), taken from a patient given nivolumab and ipilimumab in sequence. The chain uses TRBV7-8 and TRBJ1-1; no clear D gene. The clonotype comes from a human donor with melanoma. The CDR3 nucleotides read TGTGCCAGCAGCCGGGGCACTGAAGCTTTCTTT. It translates to CASSRGTEAFF. Looking up the rest from reference TRBV7-8 and TRBJ1-1 gives the full variable domain: GAGVSQSPRYKVAKRGQDVALRCDPISGHVSLFWYQQALGQGPEFLTYFQNEAQLDKSGLPSDRFFAERPEGSVSTLKIQRTQQEDSAVYLCASSRGTEAFFGQGTRLTVV.